The sequence of this T cell receptor beta chain was determined in a study of identical twins. The CDR3 consists of 11 residues. Per germline, CDR1 MNHEY and CDR2 SVGAGI. The V gene lost 6 bases and the J gene lost 8 bases, with 11 bases spanning the gap. The study, taken as a whole, reports: The study found excess low generation probability among twin-shared out-of-frame alpha sequences. Within cord blood, abundant beta clonotypes carried fewer insertions, but memory repertoires showed no such trend. Out-of-frame TCR alpha sharing observed in monozygotic twins exceeded model estimates.

Each CDR3 protein gets one entry after TCRdb re-called the 5' RACE reads with MiXCR. The data hold fewer than 550,000 distinct CDR3 sequences, with about 13% observed a single time. This clonotype was counted a few times. The antigen remains unidentified. These sequences were also reported in another study, on yellow fever vaccine responses in identical twins.

This chain uses TRBV6-5 with TRBJ2-7; D possibly uses TRBD1 or TRBD2 (5 bases each). Sample: CD4+ T cells sorted from blood. This receptor was identified in a woman younger than 35 in good health. This CDR3 is CASSLGAKQYF. The DNA for the CDR3 is TGTGCCAGCAGCCTCGGGGCCAAGCAGTACTTC.